This note documents a single TCR beta chain sequence. No antigen is known for it. Profiled with immunoSEQ multiplex PCR; TCRdb holds only in-frame clones, not every one. This table has about 99,000 clones, about 94% appearing once. Trimming took 2 bases from V and 0 from J, leaving 8 bases between them. The germline V gene encodes CDR1 SGHDN and CDR2 FVKESK. The CDR3 covers 15 residues. The data stem from a study of siplizumab effects on memory and regulatory T cells. Study results and limitations: The suppressive capacity of proliferating Tregs from siplizumab cultures remained unconfirmed. Neither a naive nor a memory phenotype was assignable to roughly 75-96% of proliferating CD4+ or CD8+ clones. Alloreactive sequences whose origin lay in unstimulated CD4+ memory cells were significantly reduced by siplizumab.

The sequence was obtained from a human donor in good health. The chain employs TRBV14 and TRBJ2-1; D remains unclear. Input material: Tregs sorted from blood. This CDR3 is CASSQRISSYNEQFF. CDR3 nucleotide sequence: TGTGCCAGCAGCCAACGGATCAGCTCCTACAATGAGCAGTTCTTC.